This T cell receptor (beta chain) was identified in a study of T cell repertoires in cytomegalovirus infection. Across the whole study: Public TCR beta signature analysis indicated the presence of both CMV infection and matching HLA type. Findings and limits, study-wide: Dominating the ex vivo response were TCR beta clonotypes that were CMV-specific and HLA-C-restricted.

CDR3 length: 14 residues. Per germline, CDR1 MNHNY and CDR2 SVGAGI (reference sequence). TCRdb re-called the reads through MiXCR, storing one row per CDR3 protein. The sample gives around 530,000 distinct CDR3 sequences, around 27% of which show up once; about 13% is in the top ten. This clonotype has more than one count but fewer than ten. No antigen is known for it. The junction differs from germline at one of its ends, possibly a read error. The J gene is TRBJ2-7, the V gene TRBV6-6; 8 bases match TRBD1. This TCR was sampled from a human donor in good health (CMV status not recorded). Some clones in this sample may be carry-over from other donors' samples. The sample taken for sequencing was PBMCs. The CDR3 is CASSQQDRAPGECF. In DNA form, the CDR3 reads TGTGCCAGCAGTCAGCAGGACAGGGCCCCTGGGGAGTGCTTC.